This TCR beta chain appears in the sequencing data of a study of blood T cell repertoires in COVID-19. The CDR3 runs to 14 residues. V lost 1 base to trimming and J lost 8 bases, with 12 bases between them. Germline V gene data show CDR1 as LGHDT and CDR2 as YNNKEL (reference sequence). Clones were read by immunoSEQ multiplex PCR, and TCRdb kept only the in-frame ones, dropping some. This repertoire shows over 85,000 clones, about 80% found once; its top ten account for around 4%. This sequence was found in a woman older than 75 with acute or convalescent COVID-19. The V call is TRBV3-1 (or the pseudogene TRBV3-2), the J call TRBJ2-1; no reliable D call. The sample was peripheral blood. Written as DNA, the CDR3 is TGTGCCAGCAGCCAAGGGCTTAGCAAAGATGAGCAGTTCTTC. Translating it yields CASSQGLSKDEQFF.